The next 23 T cell receptor beta chains were all read from a single sample in a study of T cells in Graves' hyperthyroidism and ophthalmopathy. Amplified TCR beta CDR3 regions came from RNA transcripts. First-round RT-PCR with HTBI primers amplified the TCR CDR3 region. TCRdb called the multiplex PCR reads again in MiXCR, with one record for every CDR3 protein. The table shows 410,000 or so distinct CDR3 sequences, with about 14% occurring only once. Specimen: blood. The receptor set was obtained from a young man with Graves' ophthalmopathy.

This clonotype was observed a few times. The chain combines TRBV7-9 with TRBJ2-2; TRBD2 matches at 8 bases. V shed 8 bases, J shed 4 bases, and the junction held 12 bases outside the gene matches. The germline V gene has CDR1 SEHNR and CDR2 FQNEAQ (reference sequence). This CDR3 is built from 16 residues. The CDR3 protein is CASPTAGGATTGELFF. The DNA of the CDR3 is TGTGCCAGCCCCACGGCCGGGGGGGCGACCACCGGGGAGCTGTTTTTT.

This clonotype was recorded at least ten times. The V gene is TRBV7-9, the J gene TRBJ2-3, with D perhaps TRBD1 or TRBD2 (5 bases each). Trimming shortened V by 2 bases and J by 1 base, and 10 bases separated the two germline ends. Germline V gene lookup returns CDR1 SEHNR and CDR2 FQNEAQ (reference sequence). CDR3 length: 15 residues. The CDR3 loop is CASSLRGVGTDTQYF. As DNA, the CDR3 is TGTGCCAGCAGCTTAAGAGGGGTCGGCACAGATACGCAGTATTTT.

Ten or more counts support this clonotype. The rearrangement joins TRBV12-3 or TRBV12-4 to TRBJ1-1, with D unresolved. This CDR3 has 14 amino acids. V shed 6 bases and J shed 6 bases, with 17 bases lying between them. Written as DNA, the CDR3 is TGTGCCAGCAGCGGTGCGCTTTTCAGACCTGAAGCTTTCTTT. This sequence encodes CASSGALFRPEAFF.

This clonotype turned up a few times. The chain carries TRBV9 and TRBJ2-3, with 12 bases fitting TRBD2. J was trimmed by 6 bases and V by 0 bases; bases with no gene match: 8. Germline CDR1 reads SGDLS; CDR2 reads YYNGEE. The CDR3 runs to 17 residues. The CDR3 loop reads CASSVGAASGRADTQYF. The CDR3 DNA is TGTGCCAGCAGCGTAGGGGCGGCTAGCGGGAGGGCCGATACGCAGTATTTT. Using reference TRBV9 and TRBJ2-3 for the parts outside the CDR3, the full variable domain is DSGVTQTPKHLITATGQRVTLRCSPRSGDLSVYWYQQSLDQGLQFLIQYYNGEERAKGNILERFSAQQFPDLHSELNLSSLELGDSALYFCASSVGAASGRADTQYFGPGTRLTVL.

This clonotype has at least ten counts. The rearrangement uses TRBV12-3 or TRBV12-4 and TRBJ2-1; 7 nucleotides line up with TRBD1. The CDR3 contains 13 residues. J gave up 9 bases and V 4 bases, and 6 bases lay outside the gene matches. This chain's CDR3 is CASSYGTVTEQFF. CDR3 DNA: TGTGCCAGCAGTTACGGGACAGTTACTGAGCAGTTCTTC.

Note on this clonotype: A much larger clone is a single base away; this may be a read error. This chain connects TRBV30 to TRBJ1-1, with 8 nucleotides matching TRBD1. CDR1 is GTSNPN and CDR2 is SVGIG in the germline V gene (reference sequence). The CDR3 totals 13 residues. With V trimmed by 3 bases and J by 3 bases, 3 bases remained unmatched. CDR3: CAWSQQGDTEAFF. CDR3 DNA sequence: TGTGCCTGGAGCCAACAGGGGGACACTGAAGCTTTCTTT.

The chain links TRBV2 to TRBJ1-2; no clear D. The CDR3 is 15 residues long. Germline V gene data show CDR1 as SNHLY and CDR2 as FYNNEI. Trimming pared 2 bases from V and 4 bases from J, leaving 14 bases between. Here the CDR3 reads CASSETPNSSYGYTF. As DNA, the CDR3 is TGTGCCAGCAGTGAAACCCCGAACAGCAGCTATGGCTACACCTTC.

The table lists this clonotype with many counts. This sequence joins TRBV7-9 and TRBJ2-3; 7 bases are a match to TRBD2. V lost 1 base to trimming and J lost 2 bases; unmatched junction nucleotides: 3. The CDR3 is 15 amino acids. The germline V gene encodes CDR1 SEHNR and CDR2 FQNEAQ (reference sequence). The CDR3 region has the DNA TGTGCCAGCAGCTTAGAGGGACTACTCACAGATACGCAGTATTTT. Its translation is CASSLEGLLTDTQYF.

This clonotype has at least ten counts. This chain joins TRBV7-8 and TRBJ1-2, with 8 nucleotides matching TRBD1. The germline V gene has CDR1 SGHVS and CDR2 FQNEAQ. J lost 2 bases, V lost 6 bases, and 5 bases had no gene match. This CDR3 is 14 amino acids long. The CDR3 spells CASSLDRVNYGYTF. In nucleotides, the CDR3 is TGTGCCAGCAGTTTGGACAGGGTGAACTATGGCTACACCTTC.

This clonotype has just a few counts. The chain recombines TRBV7-9 with TRBJ1-1; TRBD1 is a possible D gene (5 bases). The CDR3 consists of 16 residues. Germline-derived CDR1 and CDR2 are SEHNR and FQNEAQ (reference sequence). The V end was cut by 4 bases, the J end by 2 bases, with 17 bases between. The CDR3 bases are TGTGCCAGCAGCTCGGCATCAGGGTTTTTAAACACTGAAGCTTTCTTT. This translates into CASSSASGFLNTEAFF.

This clonotype was seen at least ten times. The chain has TRBV5-6 and TRBJ1-6; D unresolved. CDR3 length equals 17 residues. Trimming cost V 0 bases and J 9 bases, with 19 bases left between them. Germline V lookup: CDR1 SGHDT, CDR2 YYEEEE. CDR3 residues: CASSLVSGSPIGSPLHF. Written as DNA, the CDR3 is TGTGCCAGCAGCTTGGTGAGTGGCTCTCCCATCGGTTCACCCCTCCACTTT.

This clonotype was seen at least ten times. This chain joins TRBV6-1 and TRBJ2-7; D remains unclear. Between the trimmed V and J ends, which lost 6 bases and 5 bases, there was a span of 8 bases. In germline, CDR1 is MNHNS, CDR2 SASEGT. This CDR3 spans 11 amino acids. CDR3 in amino acids: CASSQLHEQYF. As DNA, the CDR3 is TGTGCCAGCAGCCAACTACACGAGCAGTACTTC.

Many counts were recorded for this clonotype. The genes are TRBV28 and TRBJ2-5; 9 bases map to TRBD1. V was clipped by 2 bases and J by 5 bases; unmatched bases: 9. The CDR3 sequence is 16 residues long. Germline V gene sequence: CDR1 MDHEN, CDR2 SYDVKM. CDR3 nucleotide sequence: TGTGCCAGCAGTTTAGGGGGACAGGGTCGATGGGAGACCCAGTACTTC. Amino acids: CASSLGGQGRWETQYF.

The chain recombines TRBV5-5 with TRBJ1-3, with a tentative D call TRBD1 (5 bases). The germline V and J ends were trimmed by 2 bases and 4 bases, with 13 bases remaining between them. Germline V gene sequence: CDR1 SGHKS, CDR2 YYEKEE (reference sequence). The CDR3 is made up of 15 amino acids. The CDR3 sequence: CASSFGTLGGNTIYF. The CDR3 nucleotides read TGTGCCAGCAGCTTTGGGACGCTGGGGGGAAACACCATATATTTT.

This clonotype was counted ten times or more. CDR3 DNA: TGTGCCTGGAAAAATAACAGGGAAGCCTACGAGCAGTACTTC. Translating it yields CAWKNNREAYEQYF. V and J are TRBV30 and TRBJ2-7; TRBD1 is a possible D gene (6 bases). The CDR3 runs to 14 residues. V was trimmed by 4 bases and J by 2 bases, leaving 15 bases between them. In germline, CDR1 is GTSNPN, CDR2 SVGIG (reference sequence).

This clonotype has at least ten counts. The chain links TRBV7-8 to TRBJ2-3; D is ambiguous. V lost 0 bases to trimming and J lost 2 bases, with 9 bases between them. Germline loops: CDR1 SGHVS, CDR2 FQNEAQ. The CDR3 runs to 15 residues. The CDR3 spells CASSLASSYTDTQYF. The CDR3 bases are TGTGCCAGCAGCTTAGCGAGCTCGTACACAGATACGCAGTATTTT. Using reference TRBV7-8 and TRBJ2-3 for the parts outside the CDR3, the full variable domain is GAGVSQSPRYKVAKRGQDVALRCDPISGHVSLFWYQQALGQGPEFLTYFQNEAQLDKSGLPSDRFFAERPEGSVSTLKIQRTQQEDSAVYLCASSLASSYTDTQYFGPGTRLTVL.

The rearrangement uses TRBV20-1 and TRBJ1-6; D is uncertain. The CDR3 sequence is 14 residues long. V shed 0 bases and J shed 10 bases, with 13 bases lying between them. Germline V lookup: CDR1 DFQATT, CDR2 SNEGSKA (reference sequence). CDR3 region: CSARDVASLSPLHF. As DNA, the CDR3 is TGCAGTGCTAGAGATGTGGCCAGCCTATCACCCCTCCACTTT.

The rearrangement joins TRBV4-2 to TRBJ1-5; D might be TRBD1 (5 bases). In germline, CDR1 is LGHNA, CDR2 YNFKEQ. V lost 0 bases and J lost 6, with 9 bases in between. The CDR3 is 14 residues long. The CDR3 reads CASSQEVDSQPQHF. DNA for the CDR3: TGTGCCAGCAGCCAAGAGGTCGACAGTCAGCCCCAGCATTTT.

The sample holds many counts of this clonotype. This CDR3 is CASSQGDRGDTQYF. CDR3 in DNA: TGTGCCAGCAGCCAAGGGGACAGGGGGGATACGCAGTATTTT. The V call is TRBV3-1, the J call TRBJ2-3; the match to TRBD1 covers 11 bases. This CDR3 comprises 14 residues. V lost 1 base and J lost 6; bases outside the gene matches: 0. Germline V CDR1 and CDR2: LGHDT, YNNKEL (reference sequence).

This clonotype was counted ten times or more. The V gene is TRBV30, the J gene TRBJ1-2; the D is unclear. Trimming removed 1 base from V and 8 bases from J, with 11 bases in between. This CDR3 spans 12 amino acids. From germline, CDR1 is GTSNPN and CDR2 SVGIG (reference sequence). The CDR3 here is CAWSEQRLGYTF. CDR3 sequence (DNA): TGTGCCTGGAGTGAACAGAGGCTAGGCTACACCTTC.

This clonotype occurred many times. V and J are TRBV6-1 and TRBJ1-2, with D hard to call. The V gene's germline CDR1 is MNHNS and CDR2 SASEGT. CDR3 size: 15 residues. The V gene lost 6 bases and the J gene lost 4 bases, with 18 bases spanning the gap. The CDR3, as DNA: TGTGCCAGCAGCCCCGGCGGCCAGATTTTCTATGGCTACACCTTC. Translating gives CASSPGGQIFYGYTF.

This clonotype was seen ten or more times. This chain joins TRBV7-2 and TRBJ1-2, with no clear D. The CDR3 runs 15 residues. With 6 bases removed from V and 8 bases from J, the gap between germline ends came to 22 bases. Germline V lookup: CDR1 SGHTA, CDR2 FQGNSA. The CDR3 coding sequence is TGTGCCAGCAGTTTGGGCAGGTCCCAAGATTCGGGCTACACCTTC. Protein sequence: CASSLGRSQDSGYTF.

As regards this clonotype: The junction departs from the called germline gene at one end, perhaps through a read error. The gene calls are TRBV19 and TRBJ2-1, with TRBD2 identical over 11 bases. CDR1 and CDR2 from the germline V gene are LNHDA and SQIVND (reference sequence). There are 15 residues in the CDR3. DNA for the CDR3: TGTGCCGGTAGTGTTTTAGCGGGAGGGGACAATGAGCAGTTCTTC. Encoded protein: CAGSVLAGGDNEQFF.